This T cell receptor beta chain appears in the sequencing data of a study of cytomegalovirus exposure and HLA in healthy donors. Trimming pared 6 bases from V and 3 bases from J, leaving 14 bases between. CDR1 is MNHEY, CDR2 SMNVEV, per germline (reference sequence). CDR3 length equals 15 residues. Study-wide findings and caveats: CMV serostatus was the sole immune exposure data available. A later analysis, which compared TCR beta chains of equal frequency, found the HLA-associated ones more clonally expanded. Reportedly, fewer N-insertions than the roughly 700-donor mean appeared in an Asian-associated ancestry cluster in a later analysis. In an earlier analysis, about 87% or about 30%: the productive usage of most TCR beta V segments.

The PCR ran on 60 Vbeta and 13 Jbeta primers. Clones were read by immunoSEQ multiplex PCR, and TCRdb kept only the in-frame ones, dropping some. The repertoire has about 160,000 clones, about three quarters of them found once; the top ten carry 2.8%. Notes on this clone: Its antigen remains unknown.

Material: PBMCs. This clonotype was obtained from a woman aged 25 to 39 in good health and CMV-seronegative. The gene calls are TRBV27 and TRBJ1-4; D is perhaps TRBD1 (5 bases). CDR3 protein: CASSRQQDANEKLFF. Here the CDR3 DNA reads TGTGCCAGCAGCAGACAACAGGATGCTAATGAAAAACTGTTTTTT. Combining the CDR3 with reference TRBV27 and TRBJ1-4 gives the whole variable domain EAQVTQNPRYLITVTGKKLTVTCSQNMNHEYMSWYRQDPGLGLRQIYYSMNVEVTDKGDVPEGYKVSRKEKRNFPLILESPSPNQTSLYFCASSRQQDANEKLFFGSGTQLSVL.